This entry is about one T cell receptor (beta chain). TCRdb reprocessed the 5' RACE reads and reports one entry per CDR3 protein, with no DNA. Its table lists 500,000 to 700,000 distinct CDR3 sequences. The data were obtained in a study of T cells expressing NK-cell markers. The CDR3 extends over 15 amino acids. Germline V gene data show CDR1 as MNHNS and CDR2 as SASEGT. This chain joins TRBV6-1 and TRBJ1-1; absent DNA, TCRdb's TRBD1 call cannot be checked. The sequence came from a man younger than 35 in good health. The material sequenced was blood T cells: a sorted CD56 or NKG2C T cell subset, CD4+ or CD8+ T cells, or bulk PBMC T cells (not recorded which). The CDR3 reads CASRETIGGGTEAFF.